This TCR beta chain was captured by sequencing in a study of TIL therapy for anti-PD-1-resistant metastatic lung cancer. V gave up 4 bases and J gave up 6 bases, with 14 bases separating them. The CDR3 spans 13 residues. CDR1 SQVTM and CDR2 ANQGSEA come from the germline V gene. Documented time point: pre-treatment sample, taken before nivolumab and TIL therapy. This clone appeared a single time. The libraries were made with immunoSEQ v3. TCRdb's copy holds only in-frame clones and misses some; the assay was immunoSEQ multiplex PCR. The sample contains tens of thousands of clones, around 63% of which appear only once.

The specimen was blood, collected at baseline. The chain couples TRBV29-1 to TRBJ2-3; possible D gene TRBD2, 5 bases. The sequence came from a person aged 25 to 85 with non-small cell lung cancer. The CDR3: CSVGAGLTDTQYF. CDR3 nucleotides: TGCAGCGTTGGAGCAGGACTCACGGATACGCAGTATTTT.